This entry lists 2 T cell receptor beta chains sequenced from one sample in a study of blood T cell repertoires in COVID-19. Clones were read by immunoSEQ multiplex PCR, and TCRdb kept only the in-frame ones, dropping some. The table lists a few hundred thousand clones, around four fifths of them singletons. The sequencing sample was made of PBMCs or T cells enriched from blood (not recorded which). The receptors were gathered from a man between 35 and 55 years old who had recovered from COVID-19.

In nucleotides, the CDR3 is TGTGCCAGCAGCCAAGATCAGGGACTTGGCTACTTC. Translation gives CASSQDQGLGYF. The chain has TRBV3-1 (or the pseudogene TRBV3-2) and TRBJ2-5; possibly TRBD2 for D (6 bases). In germline, CDR1 is LGHDT, CDR2 YNNKEL (reference sequence). Between the trimmed V and J ends, which lost 0 bases and 14 bases, there was a span of 13 bases. The CDR3 has 12 residues.

The J gene is TRBJ2-2, the V gene TRBV5-1, with D perhaps TRBD1 (5 bases). Trimming removed 1 base at V and 1 base at J, with 8 bases between. Germline V CDR1 and CDR2: SGHRS, YFSETQ. This CDR3 region has 15 residues. CDR3 sequence: CASSLYGQNTGELFF. DNA of the CDR3: TGCGCCAGCAGCTTGTACGGACAGAACACCGGGGAGCTGTTTTTT. The full variable domain, its missing parts supplied by reference TRBV5-1 and TRBJ2-2, is KAGVTQTPRYLIKTRGQQVTLSCSPISGHRSVSWYQQTPGQGLQFLFEYFSETQRNKGNFPGRFSGRQFSNSRSEMNVSTLELGDSALYLCASSLYGQNTGELFFGEGSRLTVL.